This paragraph covers one TCR beta chain sequence. This entry is derived from a study of blood T cell repertoires in COVID-19. The wider study: T cells, B-cell-depleted T cells, or PBMCs provided the cDNA or gDNA that served as material.

J gave up 3 bases and V 8 bases, and 14 bases lay outside the gene matches. Germline-derived CDR1 and CDR2 are LNHDA and SQIVND (reference sequence). The CDR3 runs 17 residues. Authors' processing steps: From reference gene primer amplification, estimates of nucleated cell counts were derived. Clones were read by immunoSEQ multiplex PCR, and TCRdb kept only the in-frame ones, dropping some. Clone size and the V and J calls come from that table; the DNA yielded D and trimming. The sample records around 70,000 clones, roughly 80% being singletons. This sequence was found in a woman aged 45 to 65 with acute or convalescent COVID-19. Material: peripheral blood. The chain is built from TRBV19 and TRBJ2-3, with TRBD2 matching over 10 bases. CDR3 coding DNA: TGTGCCAGTGGGCCTCGGGAGCGGGGGGGCCGAACAGATACGCAGTATTTT. It yields the protein CASGPRERGGRTDTQYF.